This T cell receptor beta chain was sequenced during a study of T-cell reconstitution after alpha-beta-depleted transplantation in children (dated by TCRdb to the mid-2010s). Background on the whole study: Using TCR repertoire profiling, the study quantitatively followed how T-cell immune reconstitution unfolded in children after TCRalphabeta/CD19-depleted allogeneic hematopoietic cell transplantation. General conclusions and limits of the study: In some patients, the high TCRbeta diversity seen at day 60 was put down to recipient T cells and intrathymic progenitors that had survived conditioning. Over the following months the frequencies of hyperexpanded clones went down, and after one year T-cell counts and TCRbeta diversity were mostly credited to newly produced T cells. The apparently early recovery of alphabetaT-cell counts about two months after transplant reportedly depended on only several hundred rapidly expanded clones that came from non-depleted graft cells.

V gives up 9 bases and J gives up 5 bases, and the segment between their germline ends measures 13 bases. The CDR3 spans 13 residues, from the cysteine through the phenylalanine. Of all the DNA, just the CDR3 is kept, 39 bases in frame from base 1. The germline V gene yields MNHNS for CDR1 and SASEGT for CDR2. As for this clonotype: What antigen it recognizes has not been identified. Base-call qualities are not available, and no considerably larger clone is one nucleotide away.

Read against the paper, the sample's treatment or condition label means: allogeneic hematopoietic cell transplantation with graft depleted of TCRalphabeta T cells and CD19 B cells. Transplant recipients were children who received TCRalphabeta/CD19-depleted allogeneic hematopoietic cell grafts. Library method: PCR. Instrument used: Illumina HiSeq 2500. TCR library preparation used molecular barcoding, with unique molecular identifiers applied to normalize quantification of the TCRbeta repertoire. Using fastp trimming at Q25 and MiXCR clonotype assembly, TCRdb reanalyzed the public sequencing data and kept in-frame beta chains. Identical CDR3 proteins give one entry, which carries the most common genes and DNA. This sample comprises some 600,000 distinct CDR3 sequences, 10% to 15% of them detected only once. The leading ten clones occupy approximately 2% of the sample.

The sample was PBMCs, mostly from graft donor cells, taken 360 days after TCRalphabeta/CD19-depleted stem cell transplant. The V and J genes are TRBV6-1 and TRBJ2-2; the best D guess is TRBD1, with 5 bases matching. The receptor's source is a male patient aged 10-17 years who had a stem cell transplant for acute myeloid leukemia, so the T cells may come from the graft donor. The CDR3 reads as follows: CARAAQETGELFF. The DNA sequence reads TGTGCCAGGGCTGCACAGGAAACCGGGGAGCTGTTTTTT.